This record covers a single T cell receptor beta chain. The antigen is not known. These data come from a study of CXCR3-negative and CXCR3-positive naive CD8 T cells. Background on the study: Total TRB output reached some 130 million reads, about 1.5 +/- 0.3 million per library.

CDR3 size: 14 residues. Germline V lookup: CDR1 MGHRA, CDR2 YSYEKL. CD45RO-CCR7+CD27+CD95- cells counted as naive CD8+ T cells. The TRB libraries of cDNA were built by UMI-labeled 5' RACE. Each CDR3 protein gets one entry in TCRdb, which reprocessed the 5' RACE reads and gives no DNA. Its listing shows 100,000 to 150,000 distinct CDR3 sequences. Study findings and constraints: Within a donor, both naive subsets shared TRBV-TRBJ usage, unlike memory cells. Both of the naive subsets showed about the same high diversity, but memory CD8+ cells had much less.

The sequence was collected from a human donor in good health. Some clones in this sample may be carry-over from other donors' samples. The sequenced sample was naive CXCR3- CD8+ T cells from blood. Subset in this sample: CD45RO-CCR7+CD27+CD95- naive CD8+ T cells lacking CXCR3 (TNR3-). V usage is TRBV4-1 and J usage is TRBJ1-2; TCRdb reports TRBD1, a call that lacks DNA to check it against. The CDR3 sequence is CASSQGTGPYGYTF.